The clone carrying this T cell receptor beta chain was observed a handful of times. The antigen is unknown. The sample belongs to a study of T cell responses to AZD1222 COVID-19 vaccine. Overall study results and limits: White British ancestry dominated among donors, who included more females, and clonal diversity was possibly underestimated.

Some clones are missing from TCRdb's copy, which holds only in-frame ones; the method was immunoSEQ multiplex PCR. The profile shows about 92,000 clones, 88% of them singletons. This receptor was taken from an adult in good health. The material was peripheral blood, obtained on day 0 of AZD1222 vaccination.

This chain's CDR3 is CASSQDPSGSNNEQFF. CDR3 bases: TGTGCCAGCAGCCAAGATCCCAGCGGGTCTAACAATGAGCAGTTCTTC. J is TRBJ2-1 and V is TRBV4-2; D is perhaps TRBD2 (6 bases). V was clipped by 0 bases and J by 5 bases, with 14 bases between them. Germline V gene lookup returns CDR1 LGHNA and CDR2 YNFKEQ. CDR3 size: 16 residues.